The rows below give T cell receptor beta chains drawn from one sample of a study of T cell clones after liver transplantation. Sequencing used immunoSEQ multiplex PCR; TCRdb keeps in-frame clones, though not all of them. The data contain tens of thousands of clones, around four fifths of them singletons. This specimen was CD4+ T cells from blood, taken at the 22-month timepoint. All receptors derive from a human patient who received a liver transplant. Part of the T cell pool may stem from the graft donor. Both conserved end residues are part of each CDR3. A D gene is named only where the DNA matches it firmly. Clone size is shown for a subset of rows, as once, few, many or a class of expanded clone.

size	length	J	V	D	CDR3	DNA
.	15	TRBJ1-2	TRBV9	.	CASSPRAQKSYGYTF	TGTGCCAGCAGCCCTAGAGCACAAAAAAGTTATGGCTACACCTTC
.	14	TRBJ2-5	TRBV25-1	TRBD2	CASSESGGVKTQYF	TGTGCCAGCAGTGAATCGGGAGGGGTGAAGACCCAGTACTTC
.	17	TRBJ1-5	TRBV28	TRBD1	CASSLVSFRGLSQPQHF	TGTGCCAGCAGTTTAGTTTCGTTCAGGGGGCTGTCTCAGCCCCAGCATTTT
.	15	TRBJ1-3	TRBV19	.	CASRTQGLSGNTIYF	TGTGCCAGTAGGACCCAGGGCCTCTCTGGAAACACCATATATTTT
few	15	TRBJ2-3	TRBV5-4	.	CASSLAPGVTDTQYF	TGTGCCAGCAGCTTGGCTCCGGGTGTCACAGATACGCAGTATTTT
.	12	TRBJ2-7	TRBV25-1	.	CASRQGTYEQYF	TGTGCCAGCAGGCAGGGAACCTACGAGCAGTACTTC
few	15	TRBJ2-3	TRBV7-3	TRBD2	CASVKGLADTDTQYF	TGTGCCAGCGTAAAAGGACTAGCGGACACAGATACGCAGTATTTT
.	12	TRBJ2-5	TRBV7-3	.	CASSLDGETQYF	TGTGCCAGCAGCTTAGATGGGGAGACCCAGTACTTC
.	15	TRBJ1-2	TRBV19	TRBD1	CASSITRTGGDGYTF	TGTGCCAGTAGTATAACCCGAACAGGGGGCGATGGCTACACCTTC
many	17	TRBJ2-3	TRBV9	.	CASSRGILKTSTDTQYF	TGTGCCAGCAGCCGCGGGATTTTAAAAACCAGCACAGATACGCAGTATTTT
.	12	TRBJ1-1	TRBV6-1	.	CASSPGPREAFF	TGTGCCAGCAGTCCCGGACCGAGGGAAGCTTTCTTT
.	10	TRBJ2-7	TRBV30	.	CAGGVYEQYF	TGTGCTGGGGGCGTTTACGAGCAGTACTTC
.	17	TRBJ2-2	TRBV5-6	TRBD2	CASSPTGLAGNTGELFF	TGTGCCAGCAGCCCCACCGGACTAGCGGGGAACACCGGGGAGCTGTTTTTT
few	14	TRBJ1-2	TRBV7-9	TRBD1	CASSTIGTGGLYTF	TGTGCCAGCAGCACAATCGGGACAGGGGGACTCTACACCTTC